A selection of T cell receptor beta chains follows, all from one sample in a study of blood T cell repertoires in COVID-19. Sequenced by immunoSEQ multiplex PCR; TCRdb stores in-frame clones only, minus some. The table has some 320,000 clones, roughly 90% seen once; the top ten hold about 4%. The sample consisted of PBMCs or T cells enriched from blood (not recorded which). These receptors all stem from a young woman who had been exposed to COVID-19. Both conserved end residues are part of each CDR3. A D gene is named only where the DNA matches it firmly. Not every row has a clone size; where given, it reads once, few, many or a size class.

v_call	clone_size	d_call	j_call	cdr3_aa	cdr3_nt
TRBV12-3/TRBV12-4	NA	TRBD1	TRBJ1-2	CASSFGRGTGYTF	TGTGCCAGCAGTTTCGGCAGGGGGACCGGCTACACCTTC
TRBV27	NA	NA	TRBJ2-6	CASSLWVGRNSGANVLTF	TGTGCCAGCAGTTTATGGGTAGGGAGAAACTCTGGGGCCAACGTCCTGACTTTC
TRBV9	NA	TRBD1	TRBJ2-2	CASSVTGGGTGELFF	TGTGCCAGCAGCGTAACAGGGGGCGGCACCGGGGAGCTGTTTTTT
TRBV13	NA	TRBD1	TRBJ1-2	CASSLLNRGIGYTF	TGTGCCAGCAGCTTATTGAACAGGGGGATTGGCTACACCTTC
TRBV24-1	NA	NA	TRBJ2-7	CATSDFGGSTYEQYF	TGTGCCACCAGTGATTTCGGAGGGTCGACCTACGAGCAGTACTTC
TRBV5-1	NA	TRBD2	TRBJ2-7	CASSASGGGYEQYF	TGCGCCAGCAGCGCCTCGGGCGGGGGCTACGAGCAGTACTTC
TRBV20-1	once	NA	TRBJ2-5	CSGQRETQYF	TGCAGTGGTCAGAGGGAGACCCAGTACTTC
TRBV7-2	NA	TRBD2	TRBJ2-7	CASSLVRGAPREQYF	TGTGCCAGCAGCTTAGTGCGGGGGGCGCCTCGCGAGCAGTACTTC
TRBV27	NA	NA	TRBJ1-2	CASSLIGADGYTF	TGTGCCAGCAGTTTGATTGGAGCGGACGGCTACACCTTC
TRBV3-1/TRBV3-2	NA	NA	TRBJ2-7	CASSHGIYEQYF	TGTGCCAGCAGCCACGGGATCTACGAGCAGTACTTC